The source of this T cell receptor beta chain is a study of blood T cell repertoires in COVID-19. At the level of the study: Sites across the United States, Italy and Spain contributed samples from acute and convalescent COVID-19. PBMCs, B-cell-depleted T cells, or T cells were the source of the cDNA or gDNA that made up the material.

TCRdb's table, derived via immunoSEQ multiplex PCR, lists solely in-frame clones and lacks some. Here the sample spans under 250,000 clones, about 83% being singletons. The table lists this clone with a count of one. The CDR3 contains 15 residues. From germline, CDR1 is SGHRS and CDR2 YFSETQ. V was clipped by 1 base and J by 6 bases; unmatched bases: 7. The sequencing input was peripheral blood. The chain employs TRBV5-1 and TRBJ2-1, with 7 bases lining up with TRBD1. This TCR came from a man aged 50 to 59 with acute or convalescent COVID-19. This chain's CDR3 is CASSLQGQITNEQFF. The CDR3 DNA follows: TGCGCCAGCAGCTTGCAGGGACAGATCACCAATGAGCAGTTCTTC.